This record covers a single T cell receptor (beta chain). The data derive from a study of T cell responses to AZD1222 COVID-19 vaccine. Looked up from germline, CDR1 is SGHNT and CDR2 is YENEEA. The CDR3 contains 13 residues. J was trimmed by 5 bases and V by 5 bases; bases with no gene match: 4. TCRdb's table, derived via immunoSEQ multiplex PCR, lists solely in-frame clones and lacks some. Among approximately 150,000 clones listed, under 95% were seen once. The J gene is TRBJ2-5, the V gene TRBV11-3; 8 nucleotides agree with TRBD2. Specimen: peripheral blood, collected on day 0 of AZD1222 vaccination. This receptor was taken from an adult in good health. CDR3 residues: CASSRGGLETQYF. CDR3 coding DNA: TGTGCCAGCAGCCGGGGGGGCTTGGAGACCCAGTACTTC.